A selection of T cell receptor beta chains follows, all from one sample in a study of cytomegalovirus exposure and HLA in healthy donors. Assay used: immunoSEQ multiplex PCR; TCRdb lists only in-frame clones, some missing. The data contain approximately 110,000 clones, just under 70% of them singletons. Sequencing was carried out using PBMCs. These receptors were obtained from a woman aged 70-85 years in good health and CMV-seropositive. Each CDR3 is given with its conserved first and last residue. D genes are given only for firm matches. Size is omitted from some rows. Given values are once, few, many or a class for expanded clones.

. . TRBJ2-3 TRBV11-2 TGTGCCAGCAGCCCGAGGGCGGGGAACACAGATACGCAGTATTTT CASSPRAGNTDTQYF
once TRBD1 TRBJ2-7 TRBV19 TGTGCCAGTAGTCCCGGACAGGGGGCCTACGAGCAGTACTTC CASSPGQGAYEQYF
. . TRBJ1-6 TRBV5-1 TGCGCCAGCAGCTTGTCAGGGATAAATTCACCCCTCCACTTT CASSLSGINSPLHF
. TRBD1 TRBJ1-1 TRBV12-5 TGTGCTAGTGGTTTTGGGACAGGTGAAGCTTTCTTT CASGFGTGEAFF
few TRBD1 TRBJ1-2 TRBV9 TGTGCCAGCAGCGTAGCTACCAGGACAGGATCCCTCTATGGCTACACCTTC CASSVATRTGSLYGYTF
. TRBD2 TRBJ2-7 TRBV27 TGTGCCAGCAGCCGTGCGGGGGACTCCTACGAGCAGTACTTC CASSRAGDSYEQYF
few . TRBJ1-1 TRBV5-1 TGCGCCAGCATTCTGGTCGCAGGGAACACTGAAGCTTTCTTT CASILVAGNTEAFF
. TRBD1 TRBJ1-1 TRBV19 TGTGCCAGTAGTAGCGGACAGGCTGTGAACACTGAAGCTTTCTTT CASSSGQAVNTEAFF
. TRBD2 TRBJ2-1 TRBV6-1 TGTGCCGGGCGGGGGGGCGTTTTCGGTGAGCAGTTCTTC CAGRGGVFGEQFF
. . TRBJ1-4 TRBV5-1 TGCGCCAGCAGCCCGATTGAAGGGGTTCGGGAAAAACTGTTTTTT CASSPIEGVREKLFF
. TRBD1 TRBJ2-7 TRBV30 TGTGCCTGGAGTCGTGGACAGGGCGAGCAGTACTTC CAWSRGQGEQYF
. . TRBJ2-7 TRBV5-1 TGCGCCAGCAGAACCCTACAGGGCTACGAGCAGTACTTC CASRTLQGYEQYF
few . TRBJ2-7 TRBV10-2 TGCGCCAGCAGTGAAACAGGGAGGGGAGAGGGCGAGCAGTACTTC CASSETGRGEGEQYF
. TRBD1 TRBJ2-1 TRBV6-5 TGTGCCAGCAGTTACTATGGGACAGGGAGTGAGCAGTTCTTC CASSYYGTGSEQFF
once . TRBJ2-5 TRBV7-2 TGTGCCAGCAGCCCCTGGTGGGGGGGCGGAGAAGAGACCCAGTACTTC CASSPWWGGGEETQYF
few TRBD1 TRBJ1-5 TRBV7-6 TGTGCCAGCAGCCGATCGGACAGGGATGGTCAGCCCCAGCATTTT CASSRSDRDGQPQHF
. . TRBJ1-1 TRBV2 TGTGCCAGCAGTGGATCGCGGGCTTTCTTT CASSGSRAFF
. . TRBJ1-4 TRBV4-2 TGTGCCAGCAGCCAAAGGGCAATGACAGACCTTAATGAAAAACTGTTTTTT CASSQRAMTDLNEKLFF
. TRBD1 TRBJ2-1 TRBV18 TGTGCCAGCTCACCGGACAGGGTCCAGAATGAGCAGTTCTTC CASSPDRVQNEQFF
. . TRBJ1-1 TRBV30 TGTGCCTGGAGTGTCATGACTGAAGCTTTCTTT CAWSVMTEAFF
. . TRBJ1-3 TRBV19 TGTGCCAGTAGTATCCTATTGGGGGGCTCTGGAAACACCATATATTTT CASSILLGGSGNTIYF
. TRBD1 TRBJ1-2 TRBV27 TGTGCCAGCACCTTGCTGACAGGGAGGCTTGGCTACACCTTC CASTLLTGRLGYTF
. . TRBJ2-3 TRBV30 TGTGCCTGGAGTGTCCAGGGGGGTACGGATACGCAGTATTTT CAWSVQGGTDTQYF
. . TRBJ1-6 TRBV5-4 TGTGCCAGCAGCTTGGAGGGGATTAATTCACCCCTCCACTTT CASSLEGINSPLHF
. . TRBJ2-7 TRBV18 TGTGCCAGCTCACCGGACTTGAACAGTGTTTACGAGCAGTACTTC CASSPDLNSVYEQYF
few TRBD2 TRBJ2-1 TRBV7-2 TGTGCCAGCAGCTTAGGGGGCGGGGGGGCCAATGAGCAGTTCTTC CASSLGGGGANEQFF
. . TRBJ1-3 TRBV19 TGTGCCAGTAGTATCGCGGGGGTGAGCTCTGGAAACACCATATATTTT CASSIAGVSSGNTIYF
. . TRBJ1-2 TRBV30 TGTGCCTGGAGTCCGGTGTATGGCTACACCTTC CAWSPVYGYTF
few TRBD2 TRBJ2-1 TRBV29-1 TGCAGCGTTGGACTAGCGGGGCACGATGAGCAGTTCTTC CSVGLAGHDEQFF
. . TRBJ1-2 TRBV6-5 TGTGCCAGCAAGAAAGGACAGTTCTATGGCTACACCTTC CASKKGQFYGYTF
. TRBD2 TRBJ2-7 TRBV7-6 TGTGCCAGCAGCTCCGCCTTATTGTATAGCGGGGGGCCGCCGCGCTACGAGCAGTACTTC CASSSALLYSGGPPRYEQYF
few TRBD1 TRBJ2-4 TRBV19 TGTGCCAGTAGCCTAGACGACAGGGGGCTTCGGAACATTCAGTACTTC CASSLDDRGLRNIQYF
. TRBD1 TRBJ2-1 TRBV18 TGTGCCAGCTCACCCCGGGACAGGGTGTACGATGAGCAGTTCTTC CASSPRDRVYDEQFF
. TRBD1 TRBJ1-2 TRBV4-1 TGCGCCAGCAGCCCAGGGGGCATCGATGGCTACACCTTC CASSPGGIDGYTF
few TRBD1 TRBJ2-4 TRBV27 TGTGCCAGCAGCCGGACAGGGAAAAACATTCAGTACTTC CASSRTGKNIQYF
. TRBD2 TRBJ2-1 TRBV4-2 TGTGCCAGCAGCCAGGGACTAGCGGGGGGCAACAATGAGCAGTTCTTC CASSQGLAGGNNEQFF
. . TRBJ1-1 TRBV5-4 TGTGCCAGCAGCCGTATTAACACTGAAGCTTTCTTT CASSRINTEAFF
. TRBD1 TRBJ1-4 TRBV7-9 TGTGCCAGCAGCTTAGTAGGGGGCGTCACTAATGAAAAACTGTTTTTT CASSLVGGVTNEKLFF
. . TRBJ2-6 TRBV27 TGTGCCAGCAGTTTTGACGTGGGGAGCTCTGGGGCCAACGTCCTGACTTTC CASSFDVGSSGANVLTF
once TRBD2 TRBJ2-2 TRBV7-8 TGTGCCAGCAGCCCGAGCGGGGCTCTTTTCACCGGGGAGCTGTTTTTT CASSPSGALFTGELFF
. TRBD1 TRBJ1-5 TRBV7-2 TGTGCCAGCAGCCCCGGACAGGGGGACGAGCCCCAGCATTTT CASSPGQGDEPQHF
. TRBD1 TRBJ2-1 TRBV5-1 TGCGCCAGCAGCTTGGCCAAGGCGACAGGGGGTTTTCTCTCCTACAATGAGCAGTTCTTC CASSLAKATGGFLSYNEQFF